This T cell receptor beta chain is drawn from a study of metastatic and nonmetastatic thyroid tumors. Study at large: Thyroid patients, malignant and benign, had repertoires compared across blood and tumor or nodule tissue.

Patients underwent thyroid surgery, and none had received any treatment before it. Original analysis: Clinicopathological groups supplied CDR3 differences that were used to build a distant-metastasis classifier for papillary thyroid cancer. Using MiXCR, TCRdb reanalyzed the PCR reads. The V and J calls come from TCRdb's annotation, not from the publication. The sample lists about 14,000 clones, approximately 30% seen once, with about a fifth in the top ten. Findings of the study overall: Patients with malignant thyroid tumors reportedly had significantly higher TCR beta diversity than those with benign nodules, in blood and tumor.

This CDR3 spans 15 amino acids. Trimming removed 4 bases at V and 3 bases at J, with 15 bases between. Germline V gene sequence: CDR1 MDHEN, CDR2 SYDVKM. About this clone itself: The antigen remains undetermined.

Sample: tumor tissue. This receptor was taken from a female donor with papillary thyroid cancer or a benign thyroid nodule (not recorded which). Some clones in this sample may be carry-over from other donors' samples. The gene calls are TRBV28 and TRBJ1-2; possible D gene TRBD1, 6 bases. The CDR3 is CASSSLIQGYYGYTF. The DNA for the CDR3 is TGTGCCAGCAGTTCCCTAATACAGGGATACTATGGCTACACCTTC.